This T cell receptor beta chain was obtained from a study of blood T cell repertoires in COVID-19. For the study at large: T cells, B-cell-depleted T cells, or PBMCs provided the cDNA or gDNA that served as material.

Trimming shortened V by 4 bases and J by 0 bases, and 14 bases separated the two germline ends. Germline loops: CDR1 SGHNT, CDR2 YYREEE (reference sequence). The CDR3 sequence is 15 residues long. TCRdb keeps only in-frame clones here, not all; method: immunoSEQ multiplex PCR. The table shows 190,000 or so clones, with about 80% occurring only once. The source of this sequence is a man aged 35 to 55 who had recovered from COVID-19. The J gene is TRBJ2-7, the V gene TRBV5-4, with D maybe TRBD1 (6 bases). The sample consisted of PBMCs or T cells enriched from blood (not recorded which). CDR3 nucleotide sequence: TGTGCCAGCAGCCCGGAGGCAGGGGCCTCCTACGAGCAGTACTTC. Amino acid sequence: CASSPEAGASYEQYF.